The rows below give T cell receptor beta chains drawn from one sample of a study of cytomegalovirus exposure and HLA in healthy donors. Profiling relied on immunoSEQ multiplex PCR, and the TCRdb table lists in-frame clones only, not all of them. Of some 150,000 clones listed, around 80% are singletons. Input material: PBMCs. The receptors originated from a female donor in good health and CMV-seronegative. CDR3s include the opening cysteine and the closing phenylalanine or tryptophan. Size is omitted from some rows. Given values are once, few, many or a class for expanded clones.

. TRBJ2-1 TRBV4-2 CASSQDGTSPNNEQFF
. TRBJ2-3 TRBV10-3 CAISEGPSGGTNTQYF
. TRBJ2-1 TRBV12-5 CASGLVWRTGDYNEQFF
. TRBJ2-5 TRBV7-8 CASSLELAEETQYF
. TRBJ2-2 TRBV7-9 CASGLAGAGELFF
. TRBJ2-1 TRBV5-6 CASSPGGPFDEQFF
few TRBJ2-7 TRBV25-1 CASSAPGQAYEQYF
. TRBJ2-3 TRBV7-6 CASSADRATDTQYF
. TRBJ1-1 TRBV2 CASTEVRQTGF
. TRBJ1-1 TRBV7-2 CASRRDRDTEAFF
. TRBJ1-2 TRBV30 CAWSLGGGAYGYTF
. TRBJ2-2 TRBV11-3 CASSLFAGTGNTGELFF
once TRBJ2-7 TRBV10-2 CASRPGSYEQYF
. TRBJ2-1 TRBV19 CASSMPGLVNNEQFF
. TRBJ2-7 TRBV4-2 CASSQERDKTYEQYF
few TRBJ2-7 TRBV5-1 CASSRDSTGGRLSPYEQYF
. TRBJ2-1 TRBV7-8 CASSSIMAGGVWDEQFF
. TRBJ2-7 TRBV7-2 CASSQGQIREQYF
. TRBJ2-7 TRBV27 CASSLKAEGSYEQYF
. TRBJ1-4 TRBV5-1 CASSLDGSNEKLFF
. TRBJ2-1 TRBV5-1 CASSLQDSDEQFF
. TRBJ1-5 TRBV12-5 CASGHGQPYQPQHF
once TRBJ1-2 TRBV25-1 CASSVGSGYTF
. TRBJ2-1 TRBV9 CASSAKAGRNEQFF
. TRBJ2-7 TRBV14 CASSQALGLAGFYEQYF
. TRBJ2-7 TRBV9 CASSVGTIYEQYF
few TRBJ2-3 TRBV5-4 CASSPSLPVGTSTDTQYF
. TRBJ1-3 TRBV6-5 CASTDMSHSGNTIYF
. TRBJ1-1 TRBV4-1 CASSLRNNRAFF
. TRBJ2-1 TRBV4-1 CASSQVEGNPLNEQFF
. TRBJ1-4 TRBV9 CASSVGPGQGEKLFF
. TRBJ2-5 TRBV4-1 CASSPGLAGGLYQETQYF
. TRBJ2-1 TRBV7-3 CASSPGTSNEQFF
. TRBJ2-1 TRBV10-2 CASSGASGDNEQFF
. TRBJ2-1 TRBV7-3 CASSLLGSNVNEQFF
few TRBJ1-2 TRBV7-8 CASSLVPGGYGYTF
. TRBJ1-3 TRBV23-1 CASSQFPSAGNTIYF
. TRBJ1-2 TRBV7-2 CASSPPGTGDVSGYTF
. TRBJ2-4 TRBV19 CASSTLRGRGAKNIQYF
. TRBJ1-2 TRBV29-1 CSVAQGRGYTF
. TRBJ2-7 TRBV7-9 CASSWAGAPTYEQYF
. TRBJ1-2 TRBV29-1 CSVDAGRSDGYTF
. . TRBV4-2 CASSQHPSGPYEQYF
. TRBJ2-7 TRBV5-6 CASSSRGGTYEQYF
few TRBJ1-2 TRBV19 CASSIGTGYGYTF
. TRBJ2-7 TRBV4-3 CASSQGPGQGTYEQYF
. TRBJ2-7 TRBV4-3 CASSQGHQGVYEQYF
. TRBJ2-7 TRBV5-5 CASSPNRQFYEQYF
. TRBJ1-5 TRBV19 CASVPGPGNQPQHF
. TRBJ1-1 TRBV6-6 CASSYPRGVSTEAFF
. TRBJ2-5 TRBV7-9 CASSHGQGVSGSDF
. TRBJ1-1 TRBV28 CAIAPGTGGRGEAFF
. TRBJ1-2 TRBV11-2 CASSLSTDGSGYTF
. TRBJ2-3 TRBV5-1 CASSEGAADTQYF
few TRBJ2-5 TRBV9 CASSPGLAGGPGRETQYF
few TRBJ1-1 TRBV9 CASSVRGWNTEAFF
. TRBJ2-1 TRBV28 CASSRAGTGGLGEQFF
. TRBJ2-3 TRBV18 CASSPPPRTSGRAIGDTQYF